What follows are 16 T cell receptor beta chains derived from one specimen sequenced in a study of CD8+ T cells in alopecia areata. RNA extraction was followed by reverse transcription into cDNA, which acted as the sequencing template. Clones were read by immunoSEQ multiplex PCR, and TCRdb kept only the in-frame ones, dropping some. The counts give over 5,500 clones, none of them seen only once; less than 35% is held by the top ten. Researchers sorted pooled cutaneous lymph node cells on the basis of CD4, CD8alpha, NKG2D, NKG2ACE and other markers. Material for sequencing was CD8+ T cells sorted from a lymph node. These TCRs come from a C3H/HeJ mouse with alopecia areata. These mice share the MHC haplotype H2-k.

This clone was counted ten times or more. Gene labels here are mouse ones. The read ends 4 residues early relative to the CDR3; the germline J gene fills the gap. The genes are TRBV12-1 and TRBJ2-1, with 10 bases fitting TRBD2. Germline-derived CDR1 and CDR2 are SGHSN and HYEKVE. With V trimmed by 1 base and J by 4 bases, 0 bases remained unmatched. The CDR3 is made up of 14 amino acids. CDR3 in amino acids: CASSLTGGYAEQFF. The sequenced part of the CDR3 DNA is TGTGCCAGCTCTCTGACTGGGGGGTATGCT.

This clone was detected many times. The genes and germline here are from mouse. The read is 4 residues too short to cover the CDR3 end, so that end is filled in from the germline J gene. The chain has TRBV1 and TRBJ2-1, with 12 bases identical to TRBD2. This CDR3 has 16 residues. Germline V gene data show CDR1 as NSQYPW and CDR2 as LRSPGD (reference sequence). The covered CDR3 bases are TGCACCTGCAGTGCCCGACTGGGGGGGCGCTGGGCT. This gives the protein CTCSARLGGRWA. The complete CDR3 protein is CTCSARLGGRWAEQFF.

This clone is medium-sized. Any gene name here is a mouse gene name. The read halts 4 residues ahead of the CDR3 end, with the missing end drawn from the germline J gene. The chain has TRBV13-3 and TRBJ2-1; 7 bases are shared with TRBD1. This CDR3 region has 13 residues. Germline CDR1 and CDR2: NNHDY and SYVADS. The sequenced CDR3 bases are TGTGCCAGCAGTGATGCACAGGGGGCT. Its protein product is CASSDAQGA. The CDR3 in full is CASSDAQGAEQFF.

This clone was observed a handful of times. Genes and germline are mouse. Sequencing ends 4 residues short of the CDR3 end; the germline J gene provides the rest. This chain joins TRBV1 and TRBJ2-5, with TRBD2 identical over 11 bases. The germline CDR1 and CDR2 sequences are NSQYPW and LRSPGD (reference sequence). The CDR3 is made up of 15 amino acids. The CDR3 bases that were read are TGCACCTGCAGTGCACGACTGGGGGGGGAAGAC. Encoded protein: CTCSARLGGED. The complete CDR3 sequence is CTCSARLGGEDTQYF.

This clone was observed a few times. Here the gene names and germline are mouse. The read is 4 residues too short to cover the CDR3 end, so that end is filled in from the germline J gene. The genes are TRBV19 and TRBJ2-1; 8 bases map to TRBD2. The CDR3 sequence is 15 residues long. With V trimmed by 4 bases and J by 3 bases, 6 bases remained unmatched. The V gene's germline CDR1 is FNHDT and CDR2 SITEND (reference sequence). The part of the CDR3 DNA that was read is TGTGCCAGCAGTTCGCCTGGGGGGCTCTATGCT. It is translated as CASSSPGGLYA. The whole CDR3 protein is CASSSPGGLYAEQFF. The entire variable domain, with the rest obtained from reference TRBV19 and TRBJ2-1, is as follows: GGIITQTPKFLIGQEGQKLTLKCQQNFNHDTMYWYRQDSGKGLRLIYYSITENDLQKGDLSEGYDASREKKSSFSLTVTSAQKNEMAVFLCASSSPGGLYAEQFFGPGTRLTVL.

This clone was picked up a small number of times. Genes and germline come from the mouse. The read terminates 4 residues ahead of where the CDR3 ends, so the germline J gene completes it. This chain joins TRBV2 and TRBJ2-7, with TRBD1 matching 10 bases. The CDR3 has 15 residues. CDR1 is LGHNA and CDR2 is YSYQKL in the germline V gene. The covered CDR3 bases are TGTGCCAGCAGCCAAGATCAGGGACAGGGGTAT. Its translation: CASSQDQGQGY. The entire CDR3 sequence reads CASSQDQGQGYEQYF.

This clone was recorded many times. Gene names and germline refer to mouse. The CDR3 extends 4 residues past the end of the read, so its final part is completed from the germline J gene. This rearrangement joins TRBV17 to TRBJ2-1; TRBD1 matches at 8 bases. Germline V gives CDR1 MNHDT, CDR2 YYDKIL. The CDR3 totals 14 residues. The CDR3 region is CASSRDRGRAEQFF. The CDR3 bases that were read are TGTGCTAGCAGTAGAGACAGGGGGCGCGCT.

Notes on this clone: Mouse germline and gene names are used. The DNA ends 4 residues before the CDR3 does, and the rest of the CDR3 is filled in from the germline J gene. This chain joins TRBV13-2 and TRBJ2-4; a weak D match, TRBD1 (6 bases). The CDR3 sequence is 14 residues long. Germline V gene sequence: CDR1 NNHNN, CDR2 SYGAGS (reference sequence). Trimming removed 3 bases at V and 1 base at J, with 9 bases between. The CDR3: CASGGYRGQNTLYF. The CDR3 bases that were read are TGTGCCAGCGGTGGCTACAGGGGTCAAAAC.

This clone was seen repeatedly, ten times or more. Gene names refer to mouse genes. The read comes to an end 4 residues before the CDR3 does, leaving the germline J gene to fill in the end. This chain joins TRBV1 and TRBJ2-3; D is possibly TRBD1 (5 bases). Germline V lookup: CDR1 NSQYPW, CDR2 LRSPGD (reference sequence). The CDR3 runs to 14 residues. V was pared by 3 bases and J by 0 bases, with 7 bases between. The DNA read from the CDR3 is TGCACCTGCAGTGCGACAGCTAGTGCAGAA. Translation gives CTCSATASAE. The full-length CDR3 reads as CTCSATASAETLYF.

This clone appeared many times. Any gene name here is a mouse gene name. Read coverage stops 4 residues before the CDR3 terminus; the germline J gene supplies the remainder. The chain carries TRBV13-2 and TRBJ1-1, with D unclear. V shed 0 bases and J shed 0 bases, with 6 bases lying between them. This CDR3 has 14 residues. The germline V gene has CDR1 NNHNN and CDR2 SYGAGS (reference sequence). CDR3 DNA, as far as it was read: TGTGCCAGCGGTGATGCAGATGCAAACACA. The encoded protein is CASGDADANT. The full CDR3 protein is CASGDADANTEVFF.

This clone was observed a few times. Here the gene names and germline are mouse. The sequence runs out 4 residues before the end of the CDR3; the remainder is reconstructed from the germline J gene. The V and J genes are TRBV13-3 and TRBJ2-7; 7 bases are a match to TRBD1. Germline values: CDR1 NNHDY, CDR2 SYVADS. This CDR3 comprises 13 residues. V shed 5 bases, J shed 0 bases, and the junction held 2 bases outside the gene matches. The sequenced CDR3 bases are TGTGCCAGCAGACAGGGGTTCTCCTAT. Amino acid sequence: CASRQGFSY. The full CDR3 protein is CASRQGFSYEQYF.

Many counts were recorded for this clone. Gene names denote mouse genes. Coverage ceases 4 residues before the CDR3 finishes, and the germline J gene fills in the end. V and J are TRBV12-2 and TRBJ2-5, with 7 nucleotides matching TRBD2. The V segment lost 1 base and the J segment 1 base; nucleotides outside the gene matches: 4. CDR3 length: 15 amino acids. Germline CDR1 and CDR2: SGHLS and HYDKME. The CDR3 sequence: CASSLPGGDQDTQYF. The sequenced CDR3 bases are TGTGCCAGCTCTCTTCCTGGGGGAGACCAAGAC.

This clone was recorded many times. Any gene name here is a mouse gene name. The missing CDR3 end, 4 residues past where the read stops, is filled in from the germline J gene. This chain joins TRBV14 and TRBJ1-1; D not resolved. There are 12 residues in the CDR3. CDR1 SGHDT and CDR2 FRDEAV come from the germline V gene. V lost 4 bases and J lost 1, with 5 bases in between. The sequenced part of the CDR3 DNA is TGTGCCAGCAGTCCCAGAAACACA. Encoded protein: CASSPRNT. The whole CDR3 protein is CASSPRNTEVFF.

This clone qualifies as medium-sized. Gene names are the mouse ones. With the read ending 4 residues before the CDR3 end, the germline J gene is used to fill in that end. The chain combines TRBV13-1 with TRBJ2-7; the match to TRBD2 covers 8 bases. Trimming at V came to 2 bases and at J to 0 bases, leaving 4 bases not matched to a gene. Germline assignment: CDR1 NSHNY and CDR2 SYGAGN. This CDR3 region has 15 residues. The CDR3: CASSDPGGSSYEQYF. The sequenced CDR3 bases are TGTGCCAGCAGTGACCCTGGGGGGAGCTCCTAT.

The sample holds many counts of this clone. Germline and genes here are mouse. The read halts 4 residues ahead of the CDR3 end, with the missing end drawn from the germline J gene. J is TRBJ2-5 and V is TRBV13-3, with a tentative D call TRBD1 (6 bases). Germline V gene sequence: CDR1 NNHDY, CDR2 SYVADS. There are 14 residues in the CDR3. The sequenced CDR3 bases are TGTGCCAGCAGAACTCAGGGGAAGGAAGAC. Amino acids: CASRTQGKED. The full-length CDR3 reads as CASRTQGKEDTQYF.

This clone was counted at least ten times. Germline and genes: mouse. The read halts 4 residues ahead of the CDR3 end, with the missing end drawn from the germline J gene. The rearrangement joins TRBV5 to TRBJ2-2; TRBD1 matches 9 bases. V lost 3 bases to trimming and J lost 4 bases; unmatched junction nucleotides: 6. In germline, CDR1 is LGHNA, CDR2 YNLKQL (reference sequence). The CDR3 has 16 residues. This chain's CDR3 is CASSQGTGRGTGQLYF. The covered CDR3 bases are TGTGCCAGCAGCCAGGGGACAGGGAGGGGCACCGGG.